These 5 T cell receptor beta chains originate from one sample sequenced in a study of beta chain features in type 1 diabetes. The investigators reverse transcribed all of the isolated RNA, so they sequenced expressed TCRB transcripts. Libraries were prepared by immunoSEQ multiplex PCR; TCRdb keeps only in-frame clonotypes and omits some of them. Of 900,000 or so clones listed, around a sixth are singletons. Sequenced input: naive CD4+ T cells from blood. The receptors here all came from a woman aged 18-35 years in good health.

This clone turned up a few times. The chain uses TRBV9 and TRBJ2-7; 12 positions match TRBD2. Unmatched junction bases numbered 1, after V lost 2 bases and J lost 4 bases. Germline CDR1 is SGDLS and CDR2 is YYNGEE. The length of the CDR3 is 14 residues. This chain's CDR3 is CASSVLAGGYEQYF. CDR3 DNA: TGTGCCAGCAGCGTCCTAGCGGGAGGGTACGAGCAGTACTTC.

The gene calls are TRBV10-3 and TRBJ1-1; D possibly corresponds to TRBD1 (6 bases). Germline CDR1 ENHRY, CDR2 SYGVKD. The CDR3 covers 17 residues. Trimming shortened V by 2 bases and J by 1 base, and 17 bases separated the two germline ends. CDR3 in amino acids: CAISERLGGSKNTEAFF. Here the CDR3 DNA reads TGTGCCATCAGTGAGAGGTTAGGGGGGTCCAAGAACACTGAAGCTTTCTTT.

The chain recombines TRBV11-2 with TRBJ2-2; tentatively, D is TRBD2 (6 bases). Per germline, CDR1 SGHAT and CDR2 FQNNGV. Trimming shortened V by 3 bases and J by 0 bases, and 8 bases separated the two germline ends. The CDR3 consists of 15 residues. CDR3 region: CASSLRRANTGELFF. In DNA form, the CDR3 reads TGTGCCAGCAGCTTGAGGAGGGCGAACACCGGGGAGCTGTTTTTT.

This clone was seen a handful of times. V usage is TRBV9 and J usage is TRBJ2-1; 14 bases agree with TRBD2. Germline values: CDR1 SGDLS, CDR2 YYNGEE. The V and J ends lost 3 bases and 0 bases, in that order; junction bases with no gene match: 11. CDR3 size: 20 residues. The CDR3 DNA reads TGTGCCAGCAGCGACCGACCACGAGGGACTAGCGGGAGCTCCTACAATGAGCAGTTCTTC. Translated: CASSDRPRGTSGSSYNEQFF.

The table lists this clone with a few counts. CDR3 sequence (DNA): TGTGCCAGCAGCGCGGGGACTAGCGGAACAGATACGCAGTATTTT. As protein: CASSAGTSGTDTQYF. This sequence joins TRBV5-4 and TRBJ2-3; 11 bases agree with TRBD2. Looked up from germline, CDR1 is SGHNT and CDR2 is YYREEE (reference sequence). This CDR3 is 15 amino acids long. V was pared by 4 bases and J by 3 bases, with 4 bases of the junction left unmatched.